The clone carrying this T cell receptor (beta chain) was seen a few times. The sample is drawn from a study of blood T cell repertoires in COVID-19. Enrolled during active infection, Seattle patients were then followed longitudinally. The protocol was immunoSEQ multiplex PCR, while the TCRdb copy is restricted to in-frame clones and leaves out a portion. The profile shows 150,000 to 180,000 clones, 65% to 90% of them singletons. CDR1 and CDR2 (germline): WNHNN, SYGVQD (reference sequence). The CDR3 runs 14 residues. Unmatched junction bases numbered 4, after V lost 8 bases and J lost 2 bases. Sequenced sample: peripheral blood. The clonotype comes from a woman aged 55-70 years with COVID-19, enrolled during active disease. This chain connects TRBV10-1 to TRBJ2-1; 9 bases agree with TRBD2. CDR3 residues: CASYCGRAYNEQFF. CDR3 DNA sequence: TGCGCCAGCTATTGCGGGAGGGCCTACAATGAGCAGTTCTTC.